The 16 T cell receptor beta chains below were found in one sample sequenced in a study of T-cell reconstitution after alpha-beta-depleted transplantation in children. This sample's TCRbeta library carried unique molecular identifier barcodes. Via MiXCR, TCRdb re-called the PCR reads, giving one row per CDR3 protein. The table records roughly 200,000 distinct CDR3 sequences, about 11% of them present only once. The sequenced sample was PBMCs, obtained before TCRalphabeta/CD19-depleted stem cell transplant. All receptors come from a child less than two years old with acute myeloid leukemia, due to receive a stem cell transplant.

This clonotype has at least ten counts. The V and J genes are TRBV18 and TRBJ2-1; no firm D call. Germline V gene data show CDR1 as KGHSH and CDR2 as LQKENI. With 0 bases removed from V and 2 bases from J, the gap between germline ends came to 14 bases. The CDR3 runs 17 residues. DNA of the CDR3: TGTGCCAGCTCACCACCTCCCGGTCCTCAAGCCTACAATGAGCAGTTCTTC. As protein: CASSPPPGPQAYNEQFF.

This clonotype was seen ten or more times. The V and J genes are TRBV19 and TRBJ1-5; no definite D call. The CDR3 sequence is 13 residues long. Per the germline V gene, CDR1 is LNHDA and CDR2 is SQIVND (reference sequence). Trimming pared 2 bases from V and 2 bases from J, leaving 4 bases between. The CDR3 here is CASSISRNQPQHF. The CDR3 DNA is TGTGCCAGTAGTATAAGTCGCAATCAGCCCCAGCATTTT.

The chain joins TRBV5-4 to TRBJ2-2; 15 bases are a match to TRBD2. CDR3 length equals 16 residues. Germline CDR1 reads SGHNT; CDR2 reads YYREEE (reference sequence). After removal of 3 bases from V and 4 bases from J, the junction contained 1 base not matched to a gene. The CDR3 nucleotides are TGTGCCAGCAGCTGGGGACTAGCGGGGGGCACCGGGGAGCTGTTTTTT. Translation: CASSWGLAGGTGELFF.

This clonotype was observed at least ten times. The chain links TRBV5-1 to TRBJ1-1, with a possible D match to TRBD1 (5 bases). V lost 0 bases and J lost 7, with 10 bases in between. In germline, CDR1 is SGHRS, CDR2 YFSETQ. The CDR3 spans 13 residues. CDR3 region: CASSLAGGNEAFF. The CDR3 DNA sequence: TGCGCCAGCAGCTTGGCGGGGGGGAATGAAGCTTTCTTT.

This clonotype was recorded many times. The CDR3 spells CASSLGSLRGEKLFF. DNA for the CDR3: TGCGCCAGCAGCTTGGGGTCCCTAAGAGGTGAAAAACTGTTTTTT. The chain joins TRBV5-1 to TRBJ1-4, with no clear D. This CDR3 has 15 residues. Germline values: CDR1 SGHRS, CDR2 YFSETQ. Trimming took off 0 bases at V and 7 bases at J, with 13 bases between the two ends.

This clonotype has just a few counts. The V gene is TRBV20-1, the J gene TRBJ2-2; D is ambiguous. Looked up from germline, CDR1 is DFQATT and CDR2 is SNEGSKA (reference sequence). V was pared by 0 bases and J by 7 bases, with 12 bases between. This CDR3 has 14 amino acids. The CDR3 here is CSARDSVAGGELFF. In DNA form, the CDR3 reads TGCAGTGCTAGAGATTCCGTAGCTGGCGGGGAGCTGTTTTTT.

This clonotype has ten or more counts. The V and J genes are TRBV18 and TRBJ1-1; D is uncertain. This CDR3 has 17 residues. V was clipped by 4 bases and J by 1 base, with 19 bases between them. Germline V gives CDR1 KGHSH, CDR2 LQKENI. In DNA, the CDR3 is TGTGCCAGCTCACTGAATACAGCTCGGCTTTCGAACACTGAAGCTTTCTTT. Translating it yields CASSLNTARLSNTEAFF. Full variable domain (outside the CDR3, taken from reference TRBV18 and TRBJ1-1): NAGVMQNPRHLVRRRGQEARLRCSPMKGHSHVYWYRQLPEEGLKFMVYLQKENIIDESGMPKERFSAEFPKEGPSILRIQQVVRGDSAAYFCASSLNTARLSNTEAFFGQGTRLTVV.

Many counts were recorded for this clonotype. The chain uses TRBV18 and TRBJ2-7; D possibly corresponds to TRBD2 (6 bases). V lost 3 bases to trimming and J lost 4 bases, with 13 bases between them. This CDR3 spans 14 amino acids. Looked up from germline, CDR1 is KGHSH and CDR2 is LQKENI. CDR3 nucleotide sequence: TGTGCCAGCTCACCCATGCGGGAAGGGTACGAGCAGTACTTC. It is translated as CASSPMREGYEQYF.

This clonotype has ten or more counts. This chain joins TRBV6-5 and TRBJ1-2; 7 positions agree with TRBD1. V shed 6 bases and J 2 bases; nucleotides not matched to a gene: 3. This CDR3 is 13 amino acids long. Germline V CDR1 and CDR2: MNHEY, SVGAGI. This CDR3 is CASRETGNYGYTF. The DNA for the CDR3 is TGTGCCAGCAGGGAGACAGGGAACTATGGCTACACCTTC.

This sequence joins TRBV13 and TRBJ2-1; D is perhaps TRBD1 (6 bases). The CDR3 has 13 amino acids. Germline V gives CDR1 PRHDT, CDR2 FYEKMQ (reference sequence). Trimming cost V 4 bases and J 7 bases, with 11 bases left between them. The CDR3 reads CASSYRDTNEQFF. CDR3 DNA: TGTGCCAGCAGCTATCGGGACACAAATGAGCAGTTCTTC.

This clonotype was detected many times. The chain recombines TRBV12-3 or TRBV12-4 with TRBJ2-1, with a possible D match to TRBD1 (6 bases). CDR3 length equals 20 residues. Deletions cut 5 bases from V and 2 bases from J, with 28 bases between. CDR3 bases: TGTGCCAGCAGTATGCATCCTGGTGAAATGCCTCCAGGGGCCTACAATGAGCAGTTCTTC. As protein: CASSMHPGEMPPGAYNEQFF.

This clonotype occurred many times. The chain employs TRBV5-1 and TRBJ1-2; TRBD1 matches at 10 bases. With V trimmed by 0 bases and J by 8 bases, 7 bases remained unmatched. This CDR3 spans 15 amino acids. The germline gives CDR1 SGHRS, CDR2 YFSETQ. The CDR3 sequence is CASSLAATGGRGYTF. CDR3 DNA sequence: TGCGCCAGCAGCTTGGCCGCGACAGGGGGCCGAGGCTACACCTTC.

This clonotype was picked up many times. The rearrangement links TRBV20-1 to TRBJ1-1; D gene ambiguous. Trimming cost V 3 bases and J 0 bases, with 8 bases left between them. The CDR3 is made up of 13 amino acids. CDR1 and CDR2 from the germline V gene are DFQATT and SNEGSKA (reference sequence). DNA for the CDR3: TGCAGTGCTAGCGGCAGTATGAACACTGAAGCTTTCTTT. It is translated as CSASGSMNTEAFF.

This sequence joins TRBV11-1 and TRBJ1-1; the D gene is possibly TRBD1 (5 bases). CDR1 is SGHAT and CDR2 is FQDESV in the germline V gene (reference sequence). V was shortened by 1 base and J by 6 bases, with 12 bases between the two germline ends. The CDR3 is made up of 14 amino acids. The CDR3 region has the DNA TGTGCCAGCAGCTTAGTGTACGCAGGGTCTGAAGCTTTCTTT. Translated: CASSLVYAGSEAFF.

This clonotype showed up just once. Compared with germline, one end of the junction differs, possibly owing to a read error. The chain couples TRBV18 to TRBJ2-3; either TRBD1 or TRBD2 may fit D (5 bases each). Germline V gene data show CDR1 as KGHSH and CDR2 as LQKENI. The CDR3 contains 14 residues. This CDR3 is CANSEGYGTDTQYF. In DNA, the CDR3 is TGTGCCAACTCAGAGGGGTATGGGACAGATACGCAGTATTTT.

This rearrangement joins TRBV5-1 to TRBJ1-2; maybe TRBD1 (6 bases). V lost 4 bases and J lost 8, with 18 bases in between. The CDR3 extends over 14 amino acids. Germline CDR1 and CDR2: SGHRS and YFSETQ. CDR3 in amino acids: CASSPEGWGQGYTF. Written as DNA, the CDR3 is TGCGCCAGCAGCCCCGAGGGCTGGGGGCAGGGCTACACCTTC.